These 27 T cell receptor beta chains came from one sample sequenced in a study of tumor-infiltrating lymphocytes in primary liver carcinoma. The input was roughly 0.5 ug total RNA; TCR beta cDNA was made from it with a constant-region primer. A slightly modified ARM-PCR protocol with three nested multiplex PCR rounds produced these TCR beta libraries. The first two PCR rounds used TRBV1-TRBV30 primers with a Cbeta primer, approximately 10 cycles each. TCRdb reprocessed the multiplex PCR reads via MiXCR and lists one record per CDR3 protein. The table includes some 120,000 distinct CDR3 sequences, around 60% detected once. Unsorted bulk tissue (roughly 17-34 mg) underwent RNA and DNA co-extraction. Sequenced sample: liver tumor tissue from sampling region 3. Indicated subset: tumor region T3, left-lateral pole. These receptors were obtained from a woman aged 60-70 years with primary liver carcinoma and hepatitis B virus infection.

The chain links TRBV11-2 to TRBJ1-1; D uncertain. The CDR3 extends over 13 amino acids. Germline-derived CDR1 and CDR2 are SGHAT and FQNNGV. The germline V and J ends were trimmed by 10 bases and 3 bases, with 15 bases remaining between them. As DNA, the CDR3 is TGTGCCAACGGCCCGAGGAGGGACACTGAAGCTTTCTTT. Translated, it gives CANGPRRDTEAFF.

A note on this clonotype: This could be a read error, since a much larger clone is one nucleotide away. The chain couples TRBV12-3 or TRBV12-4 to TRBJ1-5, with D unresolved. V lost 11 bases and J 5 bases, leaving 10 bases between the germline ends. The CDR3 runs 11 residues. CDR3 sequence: CASARYQPQHF. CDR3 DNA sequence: TGTGCCTCAGCCAGGTATCAGCCCCAGCATTTT.

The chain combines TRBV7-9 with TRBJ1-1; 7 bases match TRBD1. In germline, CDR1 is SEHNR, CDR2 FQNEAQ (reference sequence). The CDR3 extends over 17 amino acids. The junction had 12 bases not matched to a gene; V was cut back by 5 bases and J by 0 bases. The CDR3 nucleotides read TGTGCCAGCAGCCCTTCAGGGGGGGTGGGTATGAACACTGAAGCTTTCTTT. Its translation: CASSPSGGVGMNTEAFF.

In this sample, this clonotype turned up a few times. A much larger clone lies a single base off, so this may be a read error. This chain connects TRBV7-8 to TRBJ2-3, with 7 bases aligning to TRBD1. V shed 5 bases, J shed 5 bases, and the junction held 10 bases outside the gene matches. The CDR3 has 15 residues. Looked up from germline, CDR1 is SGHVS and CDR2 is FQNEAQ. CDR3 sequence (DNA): TGTGCCAGCAGCCTTTTCCGTGGGACAGTAGATACGCAGTATTTT. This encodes CASSLFRGTVDTQYF.

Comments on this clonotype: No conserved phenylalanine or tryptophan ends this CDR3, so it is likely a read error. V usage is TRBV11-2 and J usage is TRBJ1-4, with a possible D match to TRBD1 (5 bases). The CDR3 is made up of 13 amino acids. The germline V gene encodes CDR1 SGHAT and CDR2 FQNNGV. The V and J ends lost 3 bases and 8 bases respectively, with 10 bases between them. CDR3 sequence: CASSFFRDEKLFS. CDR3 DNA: TGTGCCAGCAGCTTCTTTCGGGACGAAAAACTGTTTTCT.

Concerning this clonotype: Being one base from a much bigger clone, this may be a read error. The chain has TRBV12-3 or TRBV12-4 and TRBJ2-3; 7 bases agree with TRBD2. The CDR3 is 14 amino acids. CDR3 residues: CASSPMTSKDTQYF. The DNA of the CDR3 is TGTGCCAGCAGTCCTATGACTAGCAAAGATACGCAGTATTTT.

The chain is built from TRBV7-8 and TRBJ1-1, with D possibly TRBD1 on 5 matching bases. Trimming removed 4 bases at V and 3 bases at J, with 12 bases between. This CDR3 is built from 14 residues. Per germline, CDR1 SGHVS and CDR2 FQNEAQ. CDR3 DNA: TGTGCCAGCAGCTCAGTTTCCAGGGACACTGAAGCTTTCTTT. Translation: CASSSVSRDTEAFF. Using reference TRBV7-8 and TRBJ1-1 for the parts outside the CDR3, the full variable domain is GAGVSQSPRYKVAKRGQDVALRCDPISGHVSLFWYQQALGQGPEFLTYFQNEAQLDKSGLPSDRFFAERPEGSVSTLKIQRTQQEDSAVYLCASSSVSRDTEAFFGQGTRLTVV.

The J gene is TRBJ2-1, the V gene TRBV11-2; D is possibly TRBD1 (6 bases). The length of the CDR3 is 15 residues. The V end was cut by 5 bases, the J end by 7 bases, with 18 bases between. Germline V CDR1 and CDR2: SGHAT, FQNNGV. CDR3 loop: CASSPHLGQKNEQFF. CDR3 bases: TGTGCCAGCAGCCCGCACCTAGGACAGAAAAATGAGCAGTTCTTC.

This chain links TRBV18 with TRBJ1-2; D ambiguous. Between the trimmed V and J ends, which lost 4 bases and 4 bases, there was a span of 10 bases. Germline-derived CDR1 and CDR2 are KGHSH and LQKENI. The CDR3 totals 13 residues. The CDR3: CASSREGSYGYTF. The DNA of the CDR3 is TGTGCCAGCTCACGCGAGGGAAGCTATGGCTACACCTTC.

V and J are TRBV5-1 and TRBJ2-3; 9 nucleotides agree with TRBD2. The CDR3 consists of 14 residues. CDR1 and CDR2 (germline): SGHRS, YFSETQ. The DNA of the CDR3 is TGCGCTAACAGTCACAGCGGGAGGTCCGATACGCAGTATTTT. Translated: CANSHSGRSDTQYF. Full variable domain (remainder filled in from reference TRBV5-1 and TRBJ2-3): KAGVTQTPRYLIKTRGQQVTLSCSPISGHRSVSWYQQTPGQGLQFLFEYFSETQRNKGNFPGRFSGRQFSNSRSEMNVSTLELGDSALYLCANSHSGRSDTQYFGPGTRLTVL.

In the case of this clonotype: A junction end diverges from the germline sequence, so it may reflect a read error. The CDR3 region has the DNA TGTGCCAGCAGTACTGGGGGCTACAATGAGCATTTCTTC. It is translated as CASSTGGYNEHFF. The genes are TRBV11-3 and TRBJ2-1; TRBD1 is a possible D gene (6 bases). Germline CDR1 is SGHNT and CDR2 is YENEEA. CDR3 size: 13 residues. The variable domain in full, with the rest retrieved from reference TRBV11-3 and TRBJ2-1, is EAGVVQSPRYKIIEKKQPVAFWCNPISGHNTLYWYLQNLGQGPELLIRYENEEAVDDSQLPKDRFSAERLKGVDSTLKIQPAELGDSAVYLCASSTGGYNEHFFGPGTRLTVL.

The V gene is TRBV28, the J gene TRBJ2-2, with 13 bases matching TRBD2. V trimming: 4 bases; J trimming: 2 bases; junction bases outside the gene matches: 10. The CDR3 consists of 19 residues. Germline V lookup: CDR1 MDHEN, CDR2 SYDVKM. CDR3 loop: CASSSRTSGSHLNTGELFF. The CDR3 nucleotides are TGTGCCAGCAGTTCAAGGACTAGCGGGAGTCACCTAAACACCGGGGAGCTGTTTTTT.

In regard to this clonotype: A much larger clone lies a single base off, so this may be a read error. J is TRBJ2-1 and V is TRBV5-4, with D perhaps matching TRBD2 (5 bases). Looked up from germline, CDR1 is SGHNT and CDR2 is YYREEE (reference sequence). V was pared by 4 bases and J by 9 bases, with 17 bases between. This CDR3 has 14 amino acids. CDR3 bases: TGTGCCAGCAGCCCCGGACTGGGCGACGGTGAGCAGTTCTTC. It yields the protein CASSPGLGDGEQFF.

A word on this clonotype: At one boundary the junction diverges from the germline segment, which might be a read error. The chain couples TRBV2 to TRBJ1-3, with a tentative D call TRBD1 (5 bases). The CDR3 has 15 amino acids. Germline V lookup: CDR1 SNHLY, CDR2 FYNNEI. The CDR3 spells CTSSQKRGAGNTIYF. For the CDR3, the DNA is TGTACCAGCAGTCAAAAACGGGGGGCTGGAAACACCATATATTTT.

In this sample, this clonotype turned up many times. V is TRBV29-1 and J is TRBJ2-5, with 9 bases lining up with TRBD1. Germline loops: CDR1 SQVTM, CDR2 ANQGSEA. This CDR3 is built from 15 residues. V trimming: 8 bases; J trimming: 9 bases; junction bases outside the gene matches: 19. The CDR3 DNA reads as TGCAGCATCTACGGGACAGGGCCCAGCGGAGGGGCCCAGTACTTC. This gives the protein CSIYGTGPSGGAQYF.

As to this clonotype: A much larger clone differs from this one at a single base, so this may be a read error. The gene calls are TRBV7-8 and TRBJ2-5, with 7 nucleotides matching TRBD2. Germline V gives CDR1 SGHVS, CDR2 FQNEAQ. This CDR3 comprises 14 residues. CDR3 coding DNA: TGTGCCAGCAGCTCCACCGGGGGGAAGGAGACCAAGTACTTC. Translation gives CASSSTGGKETKYF.

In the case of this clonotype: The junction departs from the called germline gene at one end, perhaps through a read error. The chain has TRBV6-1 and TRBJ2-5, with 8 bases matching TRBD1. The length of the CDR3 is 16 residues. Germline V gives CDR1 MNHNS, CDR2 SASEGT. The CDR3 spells CVSSEADREYQETQYF. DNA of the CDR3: TGTGTCAGCAGTGAAGCGGACAGGGAGTACCAAGAGACCCAGTACTTC.

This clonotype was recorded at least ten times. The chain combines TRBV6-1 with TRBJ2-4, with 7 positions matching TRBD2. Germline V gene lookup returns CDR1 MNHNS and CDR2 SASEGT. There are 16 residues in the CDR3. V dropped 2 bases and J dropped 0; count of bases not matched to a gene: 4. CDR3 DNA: TGTGCCAGCAGTGAACTAGCGGCTATAGCCAAAAACATTCAGTACTTC. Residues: CASSELAAIAKNIQYF.

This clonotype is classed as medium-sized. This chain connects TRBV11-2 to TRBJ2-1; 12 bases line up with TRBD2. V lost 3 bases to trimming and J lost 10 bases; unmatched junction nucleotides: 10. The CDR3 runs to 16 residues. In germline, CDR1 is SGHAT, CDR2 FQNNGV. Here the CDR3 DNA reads TGTGCCAGCAGCTTTCCACTAGCGGGAGGCCCAAGAGAGCAGTTCTTC. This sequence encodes CASSFPLAGGPREQFF. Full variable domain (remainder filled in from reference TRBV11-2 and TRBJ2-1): EAGVAQSPRYKIIEKRQSVAFWCNPISGHATLYWYQQILGQGPKLLIQFQNNGVVDDSQLPKDRFSAERLKGVDSTLKIQPAKLEDSAVYLCASSFPLAGGPREQFFGPGTRLTVL.

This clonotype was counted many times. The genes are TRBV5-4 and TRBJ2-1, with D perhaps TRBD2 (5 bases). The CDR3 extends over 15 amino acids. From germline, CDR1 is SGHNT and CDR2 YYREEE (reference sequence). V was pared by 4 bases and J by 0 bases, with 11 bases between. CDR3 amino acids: CASSHHGVSYNEQFF. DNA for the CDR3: TGTGCCAGCAGCCACCACGGGGTCTCCTACAATGAGCAGTTCTTC.

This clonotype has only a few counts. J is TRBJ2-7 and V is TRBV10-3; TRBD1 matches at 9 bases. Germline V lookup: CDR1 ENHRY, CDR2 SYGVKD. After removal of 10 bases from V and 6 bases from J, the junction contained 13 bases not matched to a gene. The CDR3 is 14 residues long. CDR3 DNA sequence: TGTGCCACCCGAAGGGATACAGGGGGCAGCGAGCAGTACTTC. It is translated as CATRRDTGGSEQYF.

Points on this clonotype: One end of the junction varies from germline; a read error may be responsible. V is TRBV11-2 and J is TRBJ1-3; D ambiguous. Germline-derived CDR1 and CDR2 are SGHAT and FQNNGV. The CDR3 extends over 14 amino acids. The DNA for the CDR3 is TGTGCCAGCAGCTTAGAAGTGGTTGGAAACACCGTATATTTT. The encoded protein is CASSLEVVGNTVYF.

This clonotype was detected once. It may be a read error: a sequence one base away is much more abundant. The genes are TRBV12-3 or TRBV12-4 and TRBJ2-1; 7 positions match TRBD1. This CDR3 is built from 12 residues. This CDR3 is CASSFAGTDCNF. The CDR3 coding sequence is TGTGCCAGCAGTTTTGCTGGGACAGACTGTAACTTC.

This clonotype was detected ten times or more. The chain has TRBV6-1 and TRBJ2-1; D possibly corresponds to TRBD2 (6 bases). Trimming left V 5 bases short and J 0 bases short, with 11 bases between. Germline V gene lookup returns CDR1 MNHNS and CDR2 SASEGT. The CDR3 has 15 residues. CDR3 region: CASSFAGNSYNEQFF. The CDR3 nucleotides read TGTGCCAGCAGTTTTGCGGGAAACTCCTACAATGAGCAGTTCTTC.

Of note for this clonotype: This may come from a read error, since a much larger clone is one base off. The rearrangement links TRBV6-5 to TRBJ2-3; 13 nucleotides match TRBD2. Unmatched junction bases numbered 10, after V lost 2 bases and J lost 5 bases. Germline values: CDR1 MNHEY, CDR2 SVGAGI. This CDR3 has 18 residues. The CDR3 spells CASSYHPGLAGAVDTQYF. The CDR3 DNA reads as TGTGCCAGCAGTTACCATCCTGGACTAGCGGGAGCCGTAGATACGCAGTATTTT.

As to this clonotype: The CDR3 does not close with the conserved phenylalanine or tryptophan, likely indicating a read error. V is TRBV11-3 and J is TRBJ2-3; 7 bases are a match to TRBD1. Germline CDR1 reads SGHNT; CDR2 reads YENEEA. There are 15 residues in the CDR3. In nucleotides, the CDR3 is TGTGCCGGCAGCTACAGGGGTGGGCGCACAGATACGCAGTATTCT. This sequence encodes CAGSYRGGRTDTQYS.

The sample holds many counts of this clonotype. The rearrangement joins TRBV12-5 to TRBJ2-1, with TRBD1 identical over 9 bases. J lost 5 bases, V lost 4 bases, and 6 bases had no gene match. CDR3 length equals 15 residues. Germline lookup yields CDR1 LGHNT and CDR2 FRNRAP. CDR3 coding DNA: TGTGCTAGTGGTTCCGGACAGGGGCTTAACAATGAGCAGTTCTTC. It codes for CASGSGQGLNNEQFF.